The 32 T cell receptor beta chains in this list originate from one sample, sequenced in a study of human T cells and chemical hapten exposure. TCRdb called the RACE reads again in MiXCR, with one record for every CDR3 protein. The table includes about 35,000 distinct CDR3 sequences, approximately 12% detected once. Time point here: pre-sensitization, week 0. As for treatment: therapeutic diphenylcyclopropenone sensitization with weekly scalp DPC. The template was total RNA from unfractionated whole blood. This specimen was whole blood, taken in connection with sensitization to the hapten diphenylcyclopropenone (DPC). These receptors were taken from a middle-aged woman with alopecia areata. Some clones in this sample may be carry-over from other donors' samples.

This clonotype showed up many times. V is TRBV7-2 and J is TRBJ1-6; no firm D call. This CDR3 is 13 amino acids long. Germline V CDR1 and CDR2: SGHTA, FQGNSA. V lost 1 base to trimming and J lost 8 bases, with 6 bases between them. Here the CDR3 reads CASSLEAYSPLHF. CDR3 sequence (DNA): TGTGCCAGCAGCTTAGAGGCGTATTCACCCCTCCACTTT.

This clonotype appeared many times. J is TRBJ1-5 and V is TRBV6-1; 10 positions agree with TRBD1. The CDR3 spans 17 residues. Germline V gives CDR1 MNHNS, CDR2 SASEGT. Trimming cost V 8 bases and J 0 bases; bases outside gene matches: 10. CDR3 coding DNA: TGTGCCAGCGCCGGGACAGGGGTTGTATATAGCAATCAGCCCCAGCATTTT. Protein product: CASAGTGVVYSNQPQHF.

This clonotype was counted only a few times. The J gene is TRBJ2-5, the V gene TRBV7-9; tentatively, D is TRBD2 (5 bases). The V gene's germline CDR1 is SEHNR and CDR2 FQNEAQ (reference sequence). The germline V and J ends were trimmed by 5 bases and 4 bases, with 20 bases remaining between them. This CDR3 comprises 16 residues. DNA for the CDR3: TGTGCCAGCAGCCCCACTCTGAGGGAATTCGGAGAGACCCAGTACTTC. Residues: CASSPTLREFGETQYF.

This clonotype came up many times. The rearrangement links TRBV18 to TRBJ2-6; no clear D gene. This CDR3 contains 15 residues. Per the germline V gene, CDR1 is KGHSH and CDR2 is LQKENI. Trimming shortened V by 6 bases and J by 0 bases, and 9 bases separated the two germline ends. The CDR3 loop is CASSDTRSGANVLTF. Written as DNA, the CDR3 is TGTGCCAGCTCCGATACTCGCTCTGGGGCCAACGTCCTGACTTTC.

This clonotype has at least ten counts. This chain joins TRBV6-5 and TRBJ1-5; perhaps TRBD1 as D (5 bases). The CDR3 spans 12 residues. The germline gives CDR1 MNHEY, CDR2 SVGAGI. Trimming stripped 5 bases from V and 8 bases from J, with 10 bases between. The CDR3 is CASSQTGEPQHF. CDR3 DNA sequence: TGTGCCAGCAGTCAGACGGGGGAGCCCCAGCATTTT.

This clonotype was detected a few times. The rearrangement links TRBV27 to TRBJ2-7; tentatively, D is TRBD1 (6 bases). CDR3 length equals 13 residues. Germline CDR1 is MNHEY and CDR2 is SMNVEV (reference sequence). The V and J ends lost 8 bases and 4 bases respectively, with 15 bases between them. The CDR3 region has the DNA TGTGCCAGCCGTAAACAGGGTCAGTACGAGCAGTACTTC. This encodes CASRKQGQYEQYF.

The J gene is TRBJ2-7, the V gene TRBV11-1, with D perhaps matching TRBD1 (6 bases). Germline CDR1 and CDR2: SGHAT and FQDESV (reference sequence). Trimming took 4 bases from V and 0 from J, leaving 13 bases between them. The CDR3 is made up of 15 amino acids. The CDR3 here is CASSSQGGPSYEQYF. The CDR3 nucleotides read TGTGCCAGCAGCTCACAAGGGGGACCCTCCTACGAGCAGTACTTC. Supplemented by reference TRBV11-1 and TRBJ2-7, the full variable domain reads EAEVAQSPRYKITEKSQAVAFWCDPISGHATLYWYRQILGQGPELLVQFQDESVVDDSQLPKDRFSAERLKGVDSTLKIQPAELGDSAMYLCASSSQGGPSYEQYFGPGTRLTVT.

On this clonotype: It is likely a read error, because the conserved phenylalanine at the end of the CDR3 is missing. The chain uses TRBV20-1 and TRBJ2-3, with 10 bases lining up with TRBD2. In germline, CDR1 is DFQATT, CDR2 SNEGSKA (reference sequence). The CDR3 totals 16 residues. V gave up 2 bases and J gave up 2 bases; unmatched junction bases: 7. Written as DNA, the CDR3 is TGCAGTGCTAGACTAGCGGGGGCCTACCCCACAGATACGCAGTATTCT. It is translated as CSARLAGAYPTDTQYS.

This clonotype was seen repeatedly, ten times or more. The chain carries TRBV28 and TRBJ1-1; no clear D. Trimming shortened V by 7 bases and J by 0 bases, and 9 bases separated the two germline ends. The CDR3 consists of 13 residues. Germline V gene lookup returns CDR1 MDHEN and CDR2 SYDVKM. DNA of the CDR3: TGTGCCAGCACCATAGAGATGAACACTGAAGCTTTCTTT. It specifies CASTIEMNTEAFF.

At least ten counts were recorded for this clonotype. The V and J genes are TRBV3-1 and TRBJ1-1; D ambiguous. The CDR3 runs 13 residues. V lost 1 base, J lost 1 base, and 4 bases lay in between. Germline loops: CDR1 LGHDT, CDR2 YNNKEL (reference sequence). DNA of the CDR3: TGTGCCAGCAGCCAAGCTCGGAACACTGAAGCTTTCTTT. Translation gives CASSQARNTEAFF.

This clonotype was found many times. V usage is TRBV12-5 and J usage is TRBJ1-2; 7 bases are a match to TRBD1. Trimming took 3 bases from V and 4 from J; bases not matched to a gene: 8. There are 15 residues in the CDR3. In germline, CDR1 is LGHNT, CDR2 FRNRAP. The chain's CDR3 is CASGLGTARFYGYTF. CDR3 nucleotide sequence: TGTGCTAGTGGTTTAGGGACAGCTCGTTTCTATGGCTACACCTTC.

Many counts were recorded for this clonotype. The CDR3: CASSPTSAAQYF. In DNA form, the CDR3 reads TGTGCCAGCAGTCCCACTAGCGCGGCGCAGTATTTT. This chain joins TRBV12-3 or TRBV12-4 and TRBJ2-3, with TRBD2 matching over 7 bases. V was clipped by 5 bases and J by 10 bases; unmatched bases: 6. The CDR3 covers 12 residues.

This clonotype showed up many times. The V gene is TRBV2, the J gene TRBJ2-3, with a possible D match to TRBD2 (5 bases). This CDR3 is 14 amino acids long. Trimming cost V 6 bases and J 0 bases, with 10 bases left between them. Germline V gives CDR1 SNHLY, CDR2 FYNNEI. The CDR3 bases are TGTGCCAGCAGGATACTAGGGAGCACAGATACGCAGTATTTT. It yields the protein CASRILGSTDTQYF.

This clonotype was seen a handful of times. This chain joins TRBV12-3 or TRBV12-4 and TRBJ2-1; possibly TRBD2 for D (6 bases). The CDR3 runs to 17 residues. V was cut by 5 bases and J by 3 bases, with 20 bases left in between. This CDR3 reads CASSTWRAFEVYNEQFF. The CDR3 DNA follows: TGTGCCAGCAGTACCTGGAGGGCCTTTGAGGTCTACAATGAGCAGTTCTTC.

This chain connects TRBV7-2 to TRBJ2-1; D may correspond to TRBD1 or TRBD2 (5 bases each). V was clipped by 4 bases and J by 2 bases, with 9 bases between them. This CDR3 contains 14 residues. Germline V gene lookup returns CDR1 SGHTA and CDR2 FQGNSA. In DNA, the CDR3 is TGTGCCAGCAGCTCCGGGGACCCCTACAATGAGCAGTTCTTC. It is translated as CASSSGDPYNEQFF.

This clonotype was seen only a few times. The chain combines TRBV4-2 with TRBJ2-7, with TRBD2 identical over 9 bases. The CDR3 has 13 residues. J lost 5 bases, V lost 7 bases, and 6 bases had no gene match. The V gene's germline CDR1 is LGHNA and CDR2 YNFKEQ. CDR3 protein: CASTTGLADEQYF. The CDR3 bases are TGTGCCAGCACCACGGGACTAGCAGACGAGCAGTACTTC.

Ten or more counts support this clonotype. The V call is TRBV6-4, the J call TRBJ2-1, with 9 nucleotides matching TRBD2. Per the germline V gene, CDR1 is MRHNA and CDR2 is SNTAGT. After removal of 5 bases from V and 2 bases from J, the junction contained 4 bases not matched to a gene. The CDR3 consists of 15 residues. CDR3 amino acids: CASSNLAGTYNEQFF. As DNA, the CDR3 is TGTGCCAGCAGTAATCTAGCGGGGACCTACAATGAGCAGTTCTTC.

In DNA, the CDR3 is TGTGCCATCAGTCCAAGCACCGGGACAGGAGTCGACGAGCAGTACTTC. Encoded protein: CAISPSTGTGVDEQYF. The rearrangement joins TRBV10-3 to TRBJ2-7; 8 bases are a match to TRBD1. The CDR3 spans 16 residues. The V and J ends lost 5 bases and 5 bases, in that order; junction bases with no gene match: 14. Germline lookup yields CDR1 ENHRY and CDR2 SYGVKD.

This clonotype was observed at least ten times. The chain is built from TRBV10-3 and TRBJ2-2, with D perhaps TRBD1 or TRBD2 (5 bases each). Germline CDR1 and CDR2: ENHRY and SYGVKD. V was pared by 2 bases and J by 5 bases, with 9 bases between. CDR3 length: 14 residues. The CDR3 DNA reads as TGTGCCATCAGTGAGCAGGGAGTGACCGGGGAGCTGTTTTTT. As protein: CAISEQGVTGELFF.

The table lists this clonotype with a few counts. A much more abundant neighbour one base away suggests this may be a read error. The rearrangement links TRBV5-1 to TRBJ2-3, with no clear D. The germline gives CDR1 SGHRS, CDR2 YFSETQ. V lost 0 bases to trimming and J lost 9 bases, with 20 bases between them. The CDR3 runs 16 residues. The DNA for the CDR3 is TGCGCCAGCAGCTTGGCTGGACGCAGCGATTCGAGGACGCAGTATTTT. It specifies CASSLAGRSDSRTQYF.

This clonotype has only a few counts. V usage is TRBV7-2 and J usage is TRBJ2-7, with 12 bases identical to TRBD2. Germline CDR1 and CDR2: SGHTA and FQGNSA. Unmatched junction bases numbered 7, after V lost 6 bases and J lost 7 bases. The CDR3 length is 14 residues. The CDR3 sequence: CASSRILAGGEQYF. For the CDR3, the DNA is TGTGCCAGCAGTCGCATCCTAGCGGGGGGGGAGCAGTACTTC.

This clonotype was picked up a small number of times. One end of the junction does not line up with germline, which may come from a read error. The chain recombines TRBV7-7 with TRBJ1-1, with D unclear. Looked up from germline, CDR1 is SSHAT and CDR2 is FNYEAQ (reference sequence). The CDR3 is 14 residues long. CDR3 coding DNA: TGTGCTAGCAGCTTTCATCCCCGGAACACTGAAGCTTTCTTT. Its translation: CASSFHPRNTEAFF.

This clonotype appeared a few times. The chain employs TRBV2 and TRBJ2-7, with 8 bases identical to TRBD2. Germline V gives CDR1 SNHLY, CDR2 FYNNEI. The CDR3 contains 13 residues. The ends lost 3 bases at V and 9 bases at J; junction bases unmatched: 7. CDR3 sequence reads: CASSDVGLVVQYF. CDR3 coding DNA: TGTGCCAGCAGTGATGTGGGACTAGTGGTGCAGTACTTC.

This sequence joins TRBV29-1 and TRBJ2-1; 9 positions agree with TRBD1. CDR1 is SQVTM and CDR2 is ANQGSEA in the germline V gene. J was trimmed by 7 bases and V by 6 bases; bases with no gene match: 1. This CDR3 comprises 11 residues. CDR3 sequence (DNA): TGCAGCGTAGGGACAGGGAATGAGCAGTTCTTC. Protein sequence: CSVGTGNEQFF.

This clonotype came up many times. The chain links TRBV7-9 to TRBJ2-3; D is unresolved. CDR1 is SEHNR, CDR2 FQNEAQ, per germline (reference sequence). Deletions cut 0 bases from V and 0 bases from J, with 7 bases between. This CDR3 region has 15 residues. The DNA of the CDR3 is TGTGCCAGCAGCTTAGCAACAGTTAGCACAGATACGCAGTATTTT. This gives the protein CASSLATVSTDTQYF.

This clonotype appeared a few times. The chain couples TRBV9 to TRBJ1-1, with a weak D call TRBD1 (5 bases). Per germline, CDR1 SGDLS and CDR2 YYNGEE. The ends were cut back, 4 bases at V and 4 bases at J, with 20 bases in the middle. The CDR3 spans 16 residues. This CDR3 reads CASSRDFTYPGTEAFF. CDR3 in DNA: TGTGCCAGCAGCCGGGACTTTACCTACCCCGGCACTGAAGCTTTCTTT.

This clonotype was counted many times. V is TRBV6-6 and J is TRBJ2-7, with D possibly being TRBD1 (6 bases). CDR1 is MNHNY and CDR2 is SVGAGI in the germline V gene (reference sequence). This CDR3 contains 14 residues. Trimming pared 5 bases from V and 0 bases from J, leaving 11 bases between. The CDR3 DNA reads as TGTGCCAGCAGTCCAGGGGACCGCTCCTACGAGCAGTACTTC. This gives the protein CASSPGDRSYEQYF.

This clonotype has a handful of counts. This rearrangement joins TRBV27 to TRBJ2-2; possibly TRBD1 for D (6 bases). This CDR3 contains 14 residues. Germline V gene lookup returns CDR1 MNHEY and CDR2 SMNVEV (reference sequence). With 6 bases removed from V and 1 base from J, the gap between germline ends came to 9 bases. CDR3: CASRPTGNTGELFF. CDR3 in DNA: TGTGCCAGCAGACCGACAGGGAACACCGGGGAGCTGTTTTTT.

In this sample, this clonotype turned up a few times. The chain uses TRBV4-3 and TRBJ2-1; TRBD1 or TRBD2 may be the D gene (6 bases each). Trimming cost V 1 base and J 6 bases, with 16 bases left between them. This CDR3 comprises 16 residues. Per germline, CDR1 LGHNA and CDR2 YSLEER. In nucleotides, the CDR3 is TGCGCCAGCAGCCAAGCGGGACGGGGGCAATCCAATGAGCAGTTCTTC. Amino acids: CASSQAGRGQSNEQFF.

In this sample, this clonotype turned up a few times. The gene calls are TRBV6-2 or TRBV6-3 and TRBJ2-5; D not resolved. V was clipped by 7 bases and J by 0 bases, with 15 bases between them. CDR1 and CDR2 (germline): MNHEY, SVGEGT. The CDR3 has 15 amino acids. The CDR3 DNA follows: TGTGCCAGCACTCCTTGGACCAAGTACCAAGAGACCCAGTACTTC. Translating it yields CASTPWTKYQETQYF.

This clonotype was recorded at least ten times. The V call is TRBV2, the J call TRBJ2-3; D might be TRBD2 (5 bases). CDR3 size: 14 residues. The V end lost 5 bases, the J end lost 2 bases, and 11 bases lay between the germline ends. Germline V gene data show CDR1 as SNHLY and CDR2 as FYNNEI. The CDR3 sequence: CASSFTGNTDTQYF. CDR3 DNA sequence: TGTGCCAGCAGTTTTACCGGGAACACAGATACGCAGTATTTT.

This rearrangement joins TRBV28 to TRBJ1-4; TRBD1 is a possible D gene (6 bases). Per the germline V gene, CDR1 is MDHEN and CDR2 is SYDVKM. The CDR3 is 14 residues long. The ends were cut back, 2 bases at V and 5 bases at J, with 9 bases in the middle. The CDR3 loop reads CASSLGGGNEKLFF. The DNA of the CDR3 is TGTGCCAGCAGTTTAGGAGGGGGAAATGAAAAACTGTTTTTT.